This TCR beta chain emerged from a study of identical twins. TCRdb called the 5' RACE reads again in MiXCR, with one record for every CDR3 protein. The sample lists about 150,000 distinct CDR3 sequences; under 4.5% were seen once. The CDR3 loop spans 11 amino acids. V was shortened by 4 bases and J by 12 bases, with 10 bases between the two germline ends. From germline, CDR1 is MDHEN and CDR2 SYDVKM. This clonotype was seen ten or more times. The sample comprised memory T cells sorted from blood. The genes are TRBV28 and TRBJ2-1; D might be TRBD2 (6 bases). This TCR came from a young man in good health. The CDR3 sequence: CASSSGLWQFF. CDR3 in DNA: TGTGCCAGCAGTTCCGGACTATGGCAGTTCTTC. Together with reference TRBV28 and TRBJ2-1, the CDR3 gives the full variable domain: DVKVTQSSRYLVKRTGEKVFLECVQDMDHENMFWYRQDPGLGLRLIYFSYDVKMKEKGDIPEGYSVSREKKERFSLILESASTNQTSMYLCASSSGLWQFFGPGTRLTVL.